This record concerns one TCR beta chain sequence. These data belong to a study of blood T cells in healthy people across ages. Overall study context: About one barcoded beta molecule was captured per two T cells (by template switching).

Germline lookup yields CDR1 MNHNY and CDR2 SVGAGI (reference sequence). This CDR3 is 15 amino acids long. The germline V and J ends were trimmed by 2 bases and 6 bases, with 16 bases remaining between them. A second PCR, run for about 7 to 11 cycles, used a sample-barcoded 5' primer plus a J-beta primer mix. TCRdb re-derived calls from the 5' RACE reads in MiXCR, one entry per CDR3 protein. The sample has about 780,000 distinct CDR3 sequences, roughly 25% seen once; the top ten hold 2.5% to 3.5%. These data were also reused for a study on T cells of mothers and their children. In that study: Three healthy Caucasian mothers served as donors, and their six children did as well. In cDNA synthesis, all of the extracted RNA was used at around 1.4 ug per 15 ul. There was no detection of any persistent microchimeric T cell clones.

Sequenced input: blood. The rearrangement links TRBV6-6 to TRBJ2-5, with D perhaps matching TRBD1 (5 bases). The clonotype comes from a boy aged 5-17 years in good health. CDR3 residues: CASSYGQGEMQTQYF. The DNA for the CDR3 is TGTGCCAGCAGTTACGGGCAGGGTGAGATGCAGACCCAGTACTTC.